Listed below are T cell receptor beta chains from one sample, sequenced in a study of shared clonotypes between healthy human individuals. Some clones are missing from TCRdb's copy, which holds only in-frame ones; the method was immunoSEQ multiplex PCR. The table has about 1 million clones, around 75% seen once. The sequencing input was memory CD4+ T cells sorted from blood. These receptors were obtained from a man younger than 35 in good health. The CDR3 runs from the conserved cysteine through the conserved F or W. A D gene is named only where the DNA matches it firmly. For some rows the clone size is stated as once, few or many, or as a class when expanded; others skip it.

J,V,size,D,DNA,CDR3
TRBJ2-1,TRBV11-3,.,TRBD2,TGTGCCAGCAGCTTAGGGTCAGCGGGAGGGCTGGATGAGCAGTTCTTC,CASSLGSAGGLDEQFF
TRBJ2-7,TRBV6-1,few,.,TGTGCCAGCACCAAGGGACTCTCCTACGAGCAGTACTTC,CASTKGLSYEQYF
TRBJ2-3,TRBV30,.,TRBD2,TGTGCCTGGCGTCCTAGCGGGGGGGGTAACACAGATACGCAGTATTTT,CAWRPSGGGNTDTQYF
TRBJ1-2,TRBV18,.,.,TGTGCCAGCTCACCACCAGTGACACAAAAGAATGGCTACACCTTC,CASSPPVTQKNGYTF
TRBJ1-1,TRBV15,.,.,TGTGCCACCAGCACGCCCGAGGGGGGGAACACTGAAGCTTTCTTT,CATSTPEGGNTEAFF
TRBJ2-7,TRBV2,.,.,TGTGCCAGCAGTGGTTTCCGGTCTACCTACGAGCAGTACTTC,CASSGFRSTYEQYF
TRBJ2-5,TRBV5-6,.,.,TGTGCCAGCAGTTCATCTCGGGGACAACCAGAGACCCAGTACTTC,CASSSSRGQPETQYF
TRBJ1-6,TRBV2,.,.,TGTGCCAGCACCGGGGACGGGGGATCACCCCTCCACTTT,CASTGDGGSPLHF
TRBJ1-3,TRBV19,few,TRBD1,TGTGCCAGTAGAGGGACAGATTACTCTGGAAACACCATATATTTT,CASRGTDYSGNTIYF
TRBJ1-5,TRBV5-1,few,.,TGCGCCAGCAGCTTGGATGGTGGGATCGATCAGCCCCAGCATTTT,CASSLDGGIDQPQHF
TRBJ2-3,TRBV2,.,.,TGTGCCAGCACCCGGGACGGTAAGCTCACAGATACGCAGTATTTT,CASTRDGKLTDTQYF
TRBJ2-7,TRBV6-6,once,.,TGTGCCAGCAGTTTCGGAGGGGACAGTCTCAACGAGCAGTACTTC,CASSFGGDSLNEQYF
TRBJ1-3,TRBV19,.,TRBD1,TGTGCCAGTGGACAGGGGCCTGGAAACACCATATATTTT,CASGQGPGNTIYF
TRBJ1-5,TRBV30,.,.,TGTGCCTGGAGTCCCCATGGGGATCAGCCCCAGCATTTT,CAWSPHGDQPQHF
TRBJ2-7,TRBV15,.,.,TGTGCCACCAGCATTCAGGGCTACGAGCAGTACTTC,CATSIQGYEQYF
TRBJ1-5,TRBV2,.,.,TGTGCCAGCAGACTGGGGGGCCGGCAGCCCCAGCATTTT,CASRLGGRQPQHF
TRBJ2-6,TRBV19,.,.,TGTGCCAGTAGTATAGATCCTGCGACCCGTATAGGTGGGGCCAACGTCCTGACTTTC,CASSIDPATRIGGANVLTF
TRBJ2-7,TRBV4-1,.,TRBD2,TGCGCCAGCAGCCGAACTAGCGGAGGAAATTACGAGCAGTACTTC,CASSRTSGGNYEQYF
TRBJ1-1,TRBV5-6,.,.,TGTGCCAGCAGCTACCTTACTGAAGCTTTCTTT,CASSYLTEAFF
TRBJ2-7,TRBV5-6,.,.,TGTGCCAGCAGCATGACCCGGCCGAAGAGCTCCTACGAGCAGTACTTC,CASSMTRPKSSYEQYF
TRBJ1-2,TRBV7-2,.,.,TGTGCCAGCAGCCACCCCCCTTTGGGAGTCTATGGCTACACCTTC,CASSHPPLGVYGYTF
TRBJ2-7,TRBV5-4,.,.,TGTGCCAGCAGCTTGCAAGGGTCCAACTACGAGCAGTACTTC,CASSLQGSNYEQYF
TRBJ2-7,TRBV29-1,once,.,TGCAGCGTTTTAGGCGCCTACGAGCAGTACTTC,CSVLGAYEQYF
TRBJ2-2,TRBV4-2,.,.,TGTGCCAGCTCCATCCCCCCCCAGGGTGGCACCGGGGAGCTGTTTTTT,CASSIPPQGGTGELFF
TRBJ1-5,TRBV7-2,.,TRBD1,TGTGCCAGCAGCTCCGGGCTTGGACAGGGGAATCAGCCCCAGCATTTT,CASSSGLGQGNQPQHF
TRBJ2-7,TRBV6-5,.,.,TGTGCCAGCAGGCGAAATAACGAGCAGTACTTC,CASRRNNEQYF
TRBJ2-6,TRBV4-1,.,.,TGCGCCAGCAGCCAAACCGGGACGCCGAACTCTGGGGCCAACGTCCTGACTTTC,CASSQTGTPNSGANVLTF
TRBJ2-7,TRBV5-1,.,TRBD2,TGCGCCAGCAGCTTGGTAGCGGGAGGGCCTTACGAGCAGTACTTC,CASSLVAGGPYEQYF
TRBJ2-3,TRBV5-6,.,.,TGTGCCAGCAAAAGGGGCGGTAGCACAGATACGCAGTATTTT,CASKRGGSTDTQYF
TRBJ2-7,TRBV29-1,.,.,TGCAGCGCCGGGCAGGGGCTCTACGAGCAGTACTTC,CSAGQGLYEQYF
TRBJ2-5,TRBV6-5,.,.,TGTGCCAGCAGCACCCGGGGGCAGGAGACCCAGTACTTC,CASSTRGQETQYF
TRBJ1-2,TRBV19,many,.,TGTGCCAGTAGTATCATCGGGGGGGCGCAGGGCGCGTCCCAACAGCGCAACACCCTATTC,CASSIIGGAQGASQQRNTLF
TRBJ2-5,TRBV2,.,TRBD1,TGTGCCAGCACCCAGACAGGGAAGGGGCAAGAGACCCAGTACTTC,CASTQTGKGQETQYF
TRBJ1-6,TRBV25-1,.,.,TGTGCCAGCAGTGAATGGAAGGGGGATAATTCACCCCTCCACTTT,CASSEWKGDNSPLHF
TRBJ2-3,TRBV18,.,TRBD2,TGTGCCAGCTCACCCCTAAGCGGGGGGGCCGGGAGGGATACGCAGTATTTT,CASSPLSGGAGRDTQYF
TRBJ1-4,TRBV7-2,once,.,TGTGCCAGCAGCTCCCGGGACCTGGGAAATGAAAAACTGTTTTTT,CASSSRDLGNEKLFF
TRBJ1-1,TRBV11-2,.,.,TGTGCCAGCAGCTTAGATGGGGGTCCGGACACTGAAGCTTTCTTT,CASSLDGGPDTEAFF